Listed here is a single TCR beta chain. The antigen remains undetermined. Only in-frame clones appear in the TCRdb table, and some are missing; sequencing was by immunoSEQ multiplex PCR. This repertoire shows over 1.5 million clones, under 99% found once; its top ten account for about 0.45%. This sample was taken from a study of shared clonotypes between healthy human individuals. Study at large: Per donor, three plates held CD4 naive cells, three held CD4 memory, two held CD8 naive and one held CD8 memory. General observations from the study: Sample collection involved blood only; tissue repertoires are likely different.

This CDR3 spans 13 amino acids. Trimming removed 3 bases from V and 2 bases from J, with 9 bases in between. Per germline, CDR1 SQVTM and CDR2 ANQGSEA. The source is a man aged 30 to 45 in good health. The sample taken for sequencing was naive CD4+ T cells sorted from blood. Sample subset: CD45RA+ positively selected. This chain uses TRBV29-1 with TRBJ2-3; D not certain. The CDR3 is CSVDRRTTDTQYF. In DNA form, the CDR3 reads TGCAGCGTTGATCGACGTACCACAGATACGCAGTATTTT.